This T cell receptor (beta chain) was found in a study of OX40 agonist ivuxolimab in advanced cancers. The overall study: Every 2 weeks, patients got intravenous ivuxolimab at one of six dose levels (0.01-10 mg/kg). Study observations and caveats: Still undetermined is the antigen specificity of the expanded peripheral T cells.

V lost 4 bases to trimming and J lost 9 bases, with 15 bases between them. From germline, CDR1 is SGHVS and CDR2 FNYEAQ. The CDR3 is 14 amino acids. Patients with a history of autoimmune disease or on systemic immunosuppression were excluded. Samples of blood were obtained at baseline, on cycle 4 day 1, and on cycle 7 day 1. In regard to this clone: Its antigen is as yet unknown.

TCRdb keeps only in-frame clones here, not all; method: immunoSEQ multiplex PCR. The sample lists roughly 86,000 clones, more than 85% seen once, with 1% to 1.3% in the top ten. The gene calls are TRBV7-6 and TRBJ2-2, with unresolved D. This clonotype originated in an adult with an advanced solid tumor such as melanoma, head and neck, liver or kidney cancer. The sample here was CD4+ or CD8+ T cells sorted from blood, taken in a trial of the OX40 agonist ivuxolimab. The CDR3 region has the DNA TGTGCCAGCAGCTCTATAGGAAAGGGCCGGGAGCTGTTTTTT. Its translation: CASSSIGKGRELFF.